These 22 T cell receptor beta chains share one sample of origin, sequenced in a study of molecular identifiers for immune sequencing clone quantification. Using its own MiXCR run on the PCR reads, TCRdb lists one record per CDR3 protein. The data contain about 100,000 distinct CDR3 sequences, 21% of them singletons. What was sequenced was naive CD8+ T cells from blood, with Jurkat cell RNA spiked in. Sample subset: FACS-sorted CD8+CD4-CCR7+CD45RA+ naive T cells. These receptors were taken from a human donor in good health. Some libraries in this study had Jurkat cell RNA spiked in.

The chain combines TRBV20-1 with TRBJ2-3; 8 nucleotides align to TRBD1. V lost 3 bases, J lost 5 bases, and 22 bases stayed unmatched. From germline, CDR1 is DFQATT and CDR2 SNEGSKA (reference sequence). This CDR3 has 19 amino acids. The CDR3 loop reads CSARGGNWDRLELGDTQYF. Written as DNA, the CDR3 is TGCAGTGCTAGGGGTGGAAACTGGGACAGGCTAGAACTGGGAGATACGCAGTATTTT.

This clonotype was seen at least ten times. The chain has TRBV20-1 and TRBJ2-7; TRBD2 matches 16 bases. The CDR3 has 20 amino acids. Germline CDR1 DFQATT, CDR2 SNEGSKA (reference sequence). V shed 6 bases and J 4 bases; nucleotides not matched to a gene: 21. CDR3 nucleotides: TGCAGTGCCGAAGCCTGGGCGGGACTAGCGGGAGGGCCCGGATTTTACGAGCAGTACTTC. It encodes CSAEAWAGLAGGPGFYEQYF.

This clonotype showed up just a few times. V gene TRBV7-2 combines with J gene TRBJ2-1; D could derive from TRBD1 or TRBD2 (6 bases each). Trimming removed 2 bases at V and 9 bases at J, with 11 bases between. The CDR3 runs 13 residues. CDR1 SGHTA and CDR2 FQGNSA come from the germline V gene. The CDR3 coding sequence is TGTGCCAGCAGCTTACTCGGGGGCCCTGAGCAGTTCTTC. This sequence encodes CASSLLGGPEQFF.

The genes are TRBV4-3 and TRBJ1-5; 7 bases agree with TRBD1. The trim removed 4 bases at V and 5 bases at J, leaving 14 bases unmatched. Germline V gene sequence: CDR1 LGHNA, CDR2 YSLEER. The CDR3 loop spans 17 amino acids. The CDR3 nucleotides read TGCGCCAGCAGCCTGAGGGCCGAGACAGGGTTCGATCAGCCCCAGCATTTT. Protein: CASSLRAETGFDQPQHF.

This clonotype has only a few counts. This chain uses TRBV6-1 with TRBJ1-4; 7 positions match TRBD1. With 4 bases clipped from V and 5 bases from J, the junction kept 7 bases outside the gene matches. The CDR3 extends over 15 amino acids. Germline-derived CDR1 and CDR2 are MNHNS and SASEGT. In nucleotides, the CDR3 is TGTGCCAGCAGTGGAGGGACAGAGTTAAATGAAAAACTGTTTTTT. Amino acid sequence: CASSGGTELNEKLFF.

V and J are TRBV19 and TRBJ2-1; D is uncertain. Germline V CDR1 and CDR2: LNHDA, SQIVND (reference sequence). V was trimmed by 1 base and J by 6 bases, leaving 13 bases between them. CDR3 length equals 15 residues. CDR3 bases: TGTGCCAGTAGTATAGTTGGGTTAATATCCAATGAGCAGTTCTTC. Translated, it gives CASSIVGLISNEQFF.

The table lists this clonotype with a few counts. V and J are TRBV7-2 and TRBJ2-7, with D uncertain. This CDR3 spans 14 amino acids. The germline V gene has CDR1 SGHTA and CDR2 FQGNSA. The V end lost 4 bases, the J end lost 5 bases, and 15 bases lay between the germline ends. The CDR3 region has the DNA TGTGCCAGCAGCTCCGGGCCCCTGGGCAACGAGCAGTACTTC. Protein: CASSSGPLGNEQYF. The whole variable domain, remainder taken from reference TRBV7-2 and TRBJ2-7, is GAGVSQSPSNKVTEKGKDVELRCDPISGHTALYWYRQSLGQGLEFLIYFQGNSAPDKSGLPSDRFSAERTGGSVSTLTIQRTQQEDSAVYLCASSSGPLGNEQYFGPGTRLTVT.

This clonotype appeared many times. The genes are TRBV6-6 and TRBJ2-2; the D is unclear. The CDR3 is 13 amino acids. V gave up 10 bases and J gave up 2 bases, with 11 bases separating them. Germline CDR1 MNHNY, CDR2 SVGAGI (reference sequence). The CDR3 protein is CATPKGNTGELFF. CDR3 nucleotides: TGTGCCACTCCCAAGGGAAACACCGGGGAGCTGTTTTTT.

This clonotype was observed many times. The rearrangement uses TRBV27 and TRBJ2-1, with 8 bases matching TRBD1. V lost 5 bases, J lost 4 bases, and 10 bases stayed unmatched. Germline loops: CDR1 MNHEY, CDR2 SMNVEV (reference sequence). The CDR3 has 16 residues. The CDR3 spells CASSALPGGQYNEQFF. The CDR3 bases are TGTGCCAGCAGTGCACTCCCAGGGGGCCAGTACAATGAGCAGTTCTTC.

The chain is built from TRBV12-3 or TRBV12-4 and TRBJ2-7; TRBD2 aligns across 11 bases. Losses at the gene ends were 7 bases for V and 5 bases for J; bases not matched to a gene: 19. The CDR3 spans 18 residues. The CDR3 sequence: CASIQIKGLAEVHHEQYF. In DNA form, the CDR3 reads TGTGCCAGCATCCAGATTAAGGGACTAGCGGAGGTACACCACGAGCAGTACTTC.

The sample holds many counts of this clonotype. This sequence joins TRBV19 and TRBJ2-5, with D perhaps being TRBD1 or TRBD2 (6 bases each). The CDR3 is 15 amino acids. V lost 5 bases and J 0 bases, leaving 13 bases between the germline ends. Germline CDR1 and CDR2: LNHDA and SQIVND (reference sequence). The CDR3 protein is CASSFYGGHQETQYF. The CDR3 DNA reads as TGTGCCAGTAGTTTCTATGGGGGGCACCAAGAGACCCAGTACTTC.

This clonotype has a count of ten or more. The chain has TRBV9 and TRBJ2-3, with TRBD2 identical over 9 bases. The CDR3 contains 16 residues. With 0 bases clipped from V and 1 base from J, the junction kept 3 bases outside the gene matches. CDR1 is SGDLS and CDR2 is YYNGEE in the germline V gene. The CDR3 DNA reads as TGTGCCAGCAGCGTAGTGGCTAGCGGGGGCACAGATACGCAGTATTTT. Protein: CASSVVASGGTDTQYF.

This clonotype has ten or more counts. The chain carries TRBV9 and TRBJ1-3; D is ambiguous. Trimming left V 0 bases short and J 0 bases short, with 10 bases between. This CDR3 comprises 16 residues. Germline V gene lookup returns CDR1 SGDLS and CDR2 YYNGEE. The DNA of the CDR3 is TGTGCCAGCAGCGTAGCTGCGACGTCCTCTGGAAACACCATATATTTT. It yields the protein CASSVAATSSGNTIYF.

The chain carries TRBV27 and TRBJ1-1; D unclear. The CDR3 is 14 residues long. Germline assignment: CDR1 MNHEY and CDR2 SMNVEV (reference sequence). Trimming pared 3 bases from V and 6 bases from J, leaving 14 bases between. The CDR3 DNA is TGTGCCAGCAGTTTCTCCAGCAATACTGCTGAAGCTTTCTTT. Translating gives CASSFSSNTAEAFF.

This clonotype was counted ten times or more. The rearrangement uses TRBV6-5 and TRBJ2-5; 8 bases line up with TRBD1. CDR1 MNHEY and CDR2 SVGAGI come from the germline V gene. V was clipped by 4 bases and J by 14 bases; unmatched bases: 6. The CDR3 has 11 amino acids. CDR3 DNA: TGTGCCAGCAGTTCGACAGGGGAGGATTACTTC. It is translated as CASSSTGEDYF.

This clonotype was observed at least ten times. DNA for the CDR3: TGCAGCGTGGAAACAGGGTTTGGAGAGACCCAGTACTTC. This sequence encodes CSVETGFGETQYF. The rearrangement joins TRBV29-1 to TRBJ2-5; a possible D gene is TRBD1 (6 bases). This CDR3 spans 13 amino acids. With 6 bases removed from V and 4 bases from J, the gap between germline ends came to 15 bases. Germline lookup yields CDR1 SQVTM and CDR2 ANQGSEA. Full variable domain (outside the CDR3, taken from reference TRBV29-1 and TRBJ2-5): SAVISQKPSRDICQRGTSLTIQCQVDSQVTMMFWYRQQPGQSLTLIATANQGSEATYESGFVIDKFPISRPNLTFSTLTVSNMSPEDSSIYLCSVETGFGETQYFGPGTRLLVL.

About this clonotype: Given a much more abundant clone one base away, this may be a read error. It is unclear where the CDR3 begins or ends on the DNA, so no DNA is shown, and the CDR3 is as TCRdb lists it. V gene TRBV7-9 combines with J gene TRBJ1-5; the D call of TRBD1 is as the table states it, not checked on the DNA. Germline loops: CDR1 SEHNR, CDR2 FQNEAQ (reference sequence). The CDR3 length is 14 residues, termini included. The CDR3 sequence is CASSFGQGAQPQRF.

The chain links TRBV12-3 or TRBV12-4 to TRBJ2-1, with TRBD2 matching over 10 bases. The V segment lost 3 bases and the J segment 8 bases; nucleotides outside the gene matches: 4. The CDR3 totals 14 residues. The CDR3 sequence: CASSFLAGDHEQFF. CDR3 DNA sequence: TGTGCCAGCAGTTTCCTAGCGGGAGATCATGAGCAGTTCTTC.

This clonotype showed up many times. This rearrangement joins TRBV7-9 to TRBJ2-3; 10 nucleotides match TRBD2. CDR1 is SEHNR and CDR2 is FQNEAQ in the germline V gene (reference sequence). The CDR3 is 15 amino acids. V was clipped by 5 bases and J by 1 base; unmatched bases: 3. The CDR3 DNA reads TGTGCCAGCAGCGCGCTAGCGGGAGGCACAGATACGCAGTATTTT. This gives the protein CASSALAGGTDTQYF.

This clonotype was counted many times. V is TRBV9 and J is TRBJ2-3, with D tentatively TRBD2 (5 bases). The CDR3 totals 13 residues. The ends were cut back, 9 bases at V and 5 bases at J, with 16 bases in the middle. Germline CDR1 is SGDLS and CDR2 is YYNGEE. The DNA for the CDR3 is TGTGCCACTAGCCCCCCGTCCGGAGATACGCAGTATTTT. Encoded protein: CATSPPSGDTQYF.

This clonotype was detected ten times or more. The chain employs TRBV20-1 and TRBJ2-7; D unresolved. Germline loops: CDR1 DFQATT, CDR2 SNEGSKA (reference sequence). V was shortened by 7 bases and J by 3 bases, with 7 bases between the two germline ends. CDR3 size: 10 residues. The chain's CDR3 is CSVSSYEQYF. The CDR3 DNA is TGCAGTGTGAGCAGCTACGAGCAGTACTTC.

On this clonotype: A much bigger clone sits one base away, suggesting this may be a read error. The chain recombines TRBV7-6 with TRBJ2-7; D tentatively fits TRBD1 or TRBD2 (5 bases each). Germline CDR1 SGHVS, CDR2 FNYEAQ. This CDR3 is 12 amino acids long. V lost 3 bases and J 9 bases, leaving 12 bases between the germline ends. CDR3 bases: TGTGCCAGCAGCTTGGGGACCGGCGGGCAGTACTTC. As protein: CASSLGTGGQYF.